Each of the 26 T cell receptor beta chains below was sequenced from the same sample in a study of monozygotic twins with inflammatory bowel disease. TCRdb re-called the 5' RACE reads; one entry per CDR3 protein, DNA not given. This repertoire includes approximately 200,000 distinct CDR3 sequences. The sequencing sample was made of blood. Receptors originate from a human donor with ulcerative colitis or Crohn's disease, or a healthy co-twin of an affected twin (not recorded which).

This rearrangement joins TRBV7-9 to TRBJ2-2; the TRBD1 assignment by TCRdb is unverifiable without DNA. The CDR3 is 15 amino acids. The germline V gene has CDR1 SEHNR and CDR2 FQNEAQ (reference sequence). The CDR3 region is CASSEGDRNTGELFF. The variable domain in full, with the rest retrieved from reference TRBV7-9 and TRBJ2-2, is DTGVSQNPRHKITKRGQNVTFRCDPISEHNRLYWYRQTLGQGPEFLTYFQNEAQLEKSRLLSDRFSAERPKGSFSTLEIQRTEQGDSAMYLCASSEGDRNTGELFFGEGSRLTVL.

V and J are TRBV4-1 and TRBJ2-7; TCRdb picks TRBD1, but there is no DNA to check that call. Germline lookup yields CDR1 MGHRA and CDR2 YSYEKL. This CDR3 contains 16 residues. The CDR3 sequence: CASSQVSGTGTYEQYF.

The V call is TRBV23-1, the J call TRBJ2-3; TCRdb names TRBD1, which stays unverified in the absence of DNA. TRBV23-1 is an open reading frame whose function is uncertain. This CDR3 spans 15 amino acids. The CDR3 reads CASGLSGTGTDTQYF.

The chain couples TRBV15 to TRBJ1-2; the TCRdb D gene call, TRBD1, has no DNA to confirm it. Looked up from germline, CDR1 is LNHNV and CDR2 is YYDKDF (reference sequence). This CDR3 is built from 15 residues. The CDR3 sequence: CATSRDGARAYGYTF.

The chain combines TRBV27 with TRBJ1-2. Germline V gives CDR1 MNHEY, CDR2 SMNVEV (reference sequence). CDR3 length equals 17 residues. CDR3 region: CASSFSGGRVHHYGYTF.

This sequence joins TRBV7-2 and TRBJ1-6; TCRdb gives TRBD1 as the D gene, but with no DNA this cannot be confirmed. Looked up from germline, CDR1 is SGHTA and CDR2 is FQGNSA. CDR3 length: 15 residues. The CDR3 here is CASSLALSGLSPLHF.

This rearrangement joins TRBV20-1 to TRBJ2-1; TCRdb's assignment of TRBD1 cannot be checked, as there is no DNA. The germline CDR1 and CDR2 sequences are DFQATT and SNEGSKA (reference sequence). The CDR3 totals 13 residues. The CDR3 protein is CSASHRDRGGQFF.

The CDR3 loop is CSARESTGPSVGKLFF. V gene TRBV20-1 combines with J gene TRBJ1-4; TCRdb gives TRBD1 as the D gene, but with no DNA this cannot be confirmed. CDR3 size: 16 residues. Germline CDR1 DFQATT, CDR2 SNEGSKA (reference sequence).

The chain links TRBV11-2 to TRBJ1-1; the TRBD1 assignment by TCRdb is unverifiable without DNA. The germline V gene has CDR1 SGHAT and CDR2 FQNNGV. This CDR3 spans 15 amino acids. The CDR3 region is CASSLGGTFGTEAFF.

The V call is TRBV12-3 or TRBV12-4, the J call TRBJ2-1; TCRdb names TRBD1, which stays unverified in the absence of DNA. This CDR3 region has 15 residues. The CDR3 sequence: CASRPGQGTYNEQFF.

The chain carries TRBV18 and TRBJ2-7. CDR3 size: 13 residues. CDR1 and CDR2 from the germline V gene are KGHSH and LQKENI. CDR3 region: CASSSRGAYEQYF.

The chain has TRBV24-1 and TRBJ1-2; TCRdb returns TRBD1, unconfirmable since there is no DNA. The CDR3 is 14 residues long. Germline-derived CDR1 and CDR2 are KGHDR and SFDVKD. CDR3 in amino acids: CATSETGTGAGYTF.

The rearrangement joins TRBV5-1 to TRBJ2-2. The germline CDR1 and CDR2 sequences are SGHRS and YFSETQ. CDR3 length: 13 amino acids. CDR3 in amino acids: CASSLEGRGELFF.

The rearrangement links TRBV7-2 to TRBJ2-7. This CDR3 contains 14 residues. CDR1 is SGHTA, CDR2 FQGNSA, per germline. CDR3 protein: CASSLVQSSYEQYF.

The chain is built from TRBV12-3 or TRBV12-4 and TRBJ2-3; as DNA is missing, the TRBD1 call by TCRdb cannot be tested. There are 14 residues in the CDR3. The CDR3 region is CASSGGWGTDTQYF.

This rearrangement joins TRBV3-1 to TRBJ1-2; TCRdb proposes TRBD1, but this gene call is untestable without DNA. Per germline, CDR1 LGHDT and CDR2 YNNKEL (reference sequence). This CDR3 is 14 amino acids long. The CDR3 sequence: CASSPRTGSNGYTF.

The V call is TRBV25-1, the J call TRBJ1-2; TCRdb indicates TRBD1, and absent DNA this call remains unverified. This CDR3 comprises 16 residues. Germline CDR1 reads MGHDK; CDR2 reads SYGVNS. The CDR3 region is CASSKTGTGTFAGYTF.

V and J are TRBV7-9 and TRBJ1-4; TCRdb proposes TRBD1, but this gene call is untestable without DNA. CDR1 and CDR2 from the germline V gene are SEHNR and FQNEAQ (reference sequence). This CDR3 comprises 15 residues. CDR3 loop: CASSSHGDRGEKLFF. Together with reference TRBV7-9 and TRBJ1-4, the CDR3 gives the full variable domain: DTGVSQNPRHKITKRGQNVTFRCDPISEHNRLYWYRQTLGQGPEFLTYFQNEAQLEKSRLLSDRFSAERPKGSFSTLEIQRTEQGDSAMYLCASSSHGDRGEKLFFGSGTQLSVL.

The chain combines TRBV5-1 with TRBJ2-1; TCRdb gives TRBD1 as the D gene, but with no DNA this cannot be confirmed. The germline V gene has CDR1 SGHRS and CDR2 YFSETQ. The CDR3 is 15 amino acids. CDR3 loop: CASSFAGTVPNEQFF.

The chain's CDR3 is CASSFDGQQNTEAFF. V gene TRBV5-5 combines with J gene TRBJ1-1. Germline V gene data show CDR1 as SGHKS and CDR2 as YYEKEE (reference sequence). The CDR3 loop spans 15 amino acids.

The chain links TRBV3-1 to TRBJ1-6; TCRdb's assignment of TRBD1 cannot be checked, as there is no DNA. CDR3 length equals 16 residues. The germline V gene encodes CDR1 LGHDT and CDR2 YNNKEL (reference sequence). The CDR3 is CASSQGAGGFGSPLHF.

The chain recombines TRBV2 with TRBJ1-5. Germline loops: CDR1 SNHLY, CDR2 FYNNEI. The CDR3 loop spans 14 amino acids. The CDR3 here is CASSPRAMNQPQHF.

The V call is TRBV5-1, the J call TRBJ1-3; TCRdb picks TRBD1, but there is no DNA to check that call. The germline gives CDR1 SGHRS, CDR2 YFSETQ. The CDR3 totals 15 residues. CDR3 protein: CASSLQGARGNTIYF.

The chain combines TRBV20-1 with TRBJ2-1. CDR1 and CDR2 (germline): DFQATT, SNEGSKA (reference sequence). This CDR3 comprises 12 residues. The CDR3 region is CSARLSYNEQFF.

The gene calls are TRBV6-5 and TRBJ1-6; TCRdb selects TRBD1, and the lack of DNA leaves this call unchecked. The CDR3 is made up of 17 amino acids. Looked up from germline, CDR1 is MNHEY and CDR2 is SVGAGI. The CDR3 here is CASSYSLEGADNSPLHF.

The CDR3 sequence: CSARDGTRDTEAFF. The chain couples TRBV20-1 to TRBJ1-1. CDR1 is DFQATT and CDR2 is SNEGSKA in the germline V gene (reference sequence). This CDR3 is 14 amino acids long.